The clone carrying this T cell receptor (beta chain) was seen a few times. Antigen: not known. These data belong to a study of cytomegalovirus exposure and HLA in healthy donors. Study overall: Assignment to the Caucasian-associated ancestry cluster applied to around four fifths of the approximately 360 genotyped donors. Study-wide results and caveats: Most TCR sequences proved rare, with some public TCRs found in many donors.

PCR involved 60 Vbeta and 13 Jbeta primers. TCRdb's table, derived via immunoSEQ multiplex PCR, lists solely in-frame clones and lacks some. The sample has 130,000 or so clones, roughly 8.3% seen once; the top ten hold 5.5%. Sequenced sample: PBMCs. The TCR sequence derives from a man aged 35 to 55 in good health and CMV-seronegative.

DNA of the CDR3: TGTGCCATCAGTGAGTCCGAGTCACGGGGGGCCGCAGATACGCAGTATTTT. This translates into CAISESESRGAADTQYF. The chain has TRBV10-3 and TRBJ2-3, with a weak D call TRBD2 (7 bases). Germline CDR1 reads ENHRY; CDR2 reads SYGVKD. V dropped 0 bases and J dropped 4 bases, with 17 bases sitting between them. The CDR3 covers 17 residues.